A selection of T cell receptor beta chains follows, all from one sample in a study of blood T cell repertoires in COVID-19. Clones were sequenced by immunoSEQ multiplex PCR, and TCRdb holds only the in-frame ones, with some missing. Altogether roughly 290,000 clones are present, 75% to 90% being singletons, with the ten largest covering 2.2%. The sequenced sample was PBMCs or T cells enriched from blood (not recorded which). Receptors originate from a man aged 30-40 years who had recovered from COVID-19. Both conserved end residues are part of each CDR3.

J	length	V	CDR3
TRBJ2-5	16	TRBV7-8	CASSSKNRFSQETQYF
TRBJ2-4	13	TRBV3-1/TRBV3-2	CASSQAGRNIQYF
TRBJ2-7	14	TRBV6-6	CASSYGRGVYEQYF
TRBJ1-5	12	TRBV12-3/TRBV12-4	CASSPGNQPQHF
TRBJ1-5	15	TRBV27	CASSLGQGSLQPQHF
TRBJ2-5	15	TRBV2	CASSALQITQETQYF
TRBJ2-7	13	TRBV6-5	CASRRQGAYEQYF
TRBJ2-3	17	TRBV4-3	CASSQAGSRGLGDTQYF
TRBJ1-3	13	TRBV7-9	CASRRASGNTIYF
TRBJ2-2	16	TRBV12-5	CASGQWTGGYTGELFF
TRBJ1-2	15	TRBV27	CASSRRGRGDYGYTF
TRBJ1-4	14	TRBV6-5	CASSFGQGSEKLFF
TRBJ2-5	13	TRBV2	CASSDTLGETQYF
TRBJ2-2	17	TRBV3-1/TRBV3-2	CASSQARRGGEAGELFF
TRBJ1-5	16	TRBV15	CATSRAGAGSNQPQHF
TRBJ2-2	15	TRBV2	CASRIAGGGAGELFF
TRBJ1-2	16	TRBV4-3	CASSQDRGPADYGYTF
TRBJ2-5	14	TRBV6-2/TRBV6-3	CASSYSLEGKTQYF
TRBJ1-1	13	TRBV18	CASSQGEETEAFF
TRBJ2-5	18	TRBV7-8	CASSLARLAGGNQETQYF
TRBJ2-5	15	TRBV24-1	CATSDPLASGETQYF
TRBJ1-2	14	TRBV4-2	CASSPPTVHSGYTF
TRBJ2-7	15	TRBV9	CASSSRQGPGGEQYF
TRBJ2-3	14	TRBV5-4	CASSLTSGTDTQYF
TRBJ2-7	14	TRBV7-9	CASSHDSGPHEQYF
TRBJ1-1	14	TRBV2	CASRPDRVGTEAFF
TRBJ1-1	13	TRBV29-1	CSVVQRQGTEAFF
TRBJ1-2	14	TRBV4-2	CASSPLGAGNGYTF
TRBJ1-6	14	TRBV19	CASSDREDGSPLHF
TRBJ1-1	13	TRBV10-2	CASRKTGATEAFF